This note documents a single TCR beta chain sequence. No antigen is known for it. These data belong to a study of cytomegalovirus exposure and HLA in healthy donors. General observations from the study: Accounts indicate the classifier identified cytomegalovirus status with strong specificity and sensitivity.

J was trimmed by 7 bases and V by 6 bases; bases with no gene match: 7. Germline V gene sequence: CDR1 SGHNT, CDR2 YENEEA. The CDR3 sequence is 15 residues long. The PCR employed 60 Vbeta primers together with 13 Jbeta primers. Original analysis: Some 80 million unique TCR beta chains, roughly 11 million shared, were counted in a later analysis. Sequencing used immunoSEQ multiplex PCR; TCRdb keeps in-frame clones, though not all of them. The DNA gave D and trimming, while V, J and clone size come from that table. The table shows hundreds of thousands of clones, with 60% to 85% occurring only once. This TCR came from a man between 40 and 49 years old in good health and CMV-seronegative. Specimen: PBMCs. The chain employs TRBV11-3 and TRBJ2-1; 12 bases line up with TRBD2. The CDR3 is CASSSLAGGGNEQFF. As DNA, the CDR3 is TGTGCCAGCAGTTCCCTAGCGGGAGGGGGGAATGAGCAGTTCTTC.